The subject of this entry is one T cell receptor (beta chain). Its antigen remains unidentified. The source of the sample is a study of CD8+ T cells in alopecia areata. The CDR3 length is 13 residues. Trimming cost V 1 base and J 8 bases, with 9 bases left between them. Germline CDR1 is MGHRA and CDR2 is YSYEKL. Following extraction, RNA underwent reverse transcription to cDNA, which served as the sequencing template. Produced via immunoSEQ multiplex PCR; TCRdb's table is partial and in-frame only. The sample includes 45,000 to 70,000 clones, about 96% of them seen just once. Researchers took lesional scalp punch biopsies and peripheral blood from people who were alopecia areata patients. General observations from the study: Researchers reported that TCR sharing among patients proved less clear than in mice, possibly HLA-linked. Lesional scalp displayed greater clonality than normal scalp, most notably in alopecia totalis/universalis.

The V gene is TRBV4-1, the J gene TRBJ2-1; D is unresolved. The receptor's source is a human donor with alopecia areata. Sequenced here: CD8+ T cells sorted from blood, sampled at week 0. DNA of the CDR3: TGCGCCAGCAGCCAAGTGGGGAACGATGAGCAGTTCTTC. Translating it yields CASSQVGNDEQFF.